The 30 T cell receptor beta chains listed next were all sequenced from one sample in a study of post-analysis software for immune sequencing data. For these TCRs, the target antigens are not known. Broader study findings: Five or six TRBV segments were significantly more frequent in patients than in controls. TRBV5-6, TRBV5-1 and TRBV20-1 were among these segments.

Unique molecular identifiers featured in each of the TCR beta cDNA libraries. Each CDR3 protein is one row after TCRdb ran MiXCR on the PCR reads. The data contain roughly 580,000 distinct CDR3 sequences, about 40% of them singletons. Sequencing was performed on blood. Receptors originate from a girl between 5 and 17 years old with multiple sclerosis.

The CDR3 reads CAIRPGRVEEQFF. The CDR3 DNA follows: TGTGCCATCAGACCCGGCCGGGTAGAAGAGCAGTTCTTC. The chain is built from TRBV12-3 or TRBV12-4 and TRBJ2-1, with D uncertain. The V gene lost 10 bases and the J gene lost 10 bases, with 20 bases spanning the gap. The CDR3 extends over 13 amino acids.

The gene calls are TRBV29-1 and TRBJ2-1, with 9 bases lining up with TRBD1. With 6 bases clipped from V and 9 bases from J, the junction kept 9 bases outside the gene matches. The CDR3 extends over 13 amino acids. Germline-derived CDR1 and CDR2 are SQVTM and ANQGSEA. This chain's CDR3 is CSVRDRAGGEQFF. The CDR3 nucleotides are TGCAGCGTGCGGGACAGGGCCGGAGGTGAGCAGTTCTTC.

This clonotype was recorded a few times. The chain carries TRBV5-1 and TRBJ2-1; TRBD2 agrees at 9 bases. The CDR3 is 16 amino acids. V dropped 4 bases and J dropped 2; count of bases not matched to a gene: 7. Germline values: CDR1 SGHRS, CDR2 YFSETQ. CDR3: CASSPPSGITYNEQFF. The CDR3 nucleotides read TGCGCCAGCAGCCCCCCTAGCGGGATTACCTACAATGAGCAGTTCTTC.

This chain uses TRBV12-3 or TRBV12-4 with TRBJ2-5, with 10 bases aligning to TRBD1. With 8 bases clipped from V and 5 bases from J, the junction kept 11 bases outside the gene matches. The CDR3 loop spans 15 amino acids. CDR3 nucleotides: TGTGCCAGCGCCCCCCCGGGACAGGGGAGGGAGACCCAGTACTTC. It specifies CASAPPGQGRETQYF.

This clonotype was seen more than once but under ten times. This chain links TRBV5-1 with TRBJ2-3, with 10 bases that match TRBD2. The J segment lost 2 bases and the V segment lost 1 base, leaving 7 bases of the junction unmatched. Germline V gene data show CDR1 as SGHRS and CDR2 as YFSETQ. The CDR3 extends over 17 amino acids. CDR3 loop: CASSLNPSGSVTDTQYF. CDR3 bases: TGCGCCAGCAGCTTGAACCCTAGCGGGAGTGTCACAGATACGCAGTATTTT.

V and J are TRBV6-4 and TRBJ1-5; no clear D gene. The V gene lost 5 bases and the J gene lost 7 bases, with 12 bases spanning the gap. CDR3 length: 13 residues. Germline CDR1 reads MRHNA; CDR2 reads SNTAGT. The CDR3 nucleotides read TGTGCCAGCAGTCAGACGGTATCGCAGCCCCAGCATTTT. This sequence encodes CASSQTVSQPQHF.

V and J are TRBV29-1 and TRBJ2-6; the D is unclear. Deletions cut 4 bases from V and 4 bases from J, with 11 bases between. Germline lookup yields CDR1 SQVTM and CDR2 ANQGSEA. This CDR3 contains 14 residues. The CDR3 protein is CSVAEDAGANVLTF. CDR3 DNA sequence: TGCAGCGTTGCCGAGGACGCGGGGGCCAACGTCCTGACTTTC.

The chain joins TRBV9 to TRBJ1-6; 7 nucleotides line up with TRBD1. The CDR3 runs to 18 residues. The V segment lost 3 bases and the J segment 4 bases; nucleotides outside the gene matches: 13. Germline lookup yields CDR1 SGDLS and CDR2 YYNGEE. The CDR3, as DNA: TGTGCCAGCAGCGATGGGGACCCCCAGGGGGGTTATAATTCACCCCTCCACTTT. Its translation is CASSDGDPQGGYNSPLHF.

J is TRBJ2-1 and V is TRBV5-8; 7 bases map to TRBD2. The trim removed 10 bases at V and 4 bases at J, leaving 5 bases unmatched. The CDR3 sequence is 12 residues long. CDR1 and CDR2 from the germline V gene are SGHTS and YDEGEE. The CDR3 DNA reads TGTGCCGGGAGGGCCTCGTACAATGAGCAGTTCTTC. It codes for CAGRASYNEQFF.

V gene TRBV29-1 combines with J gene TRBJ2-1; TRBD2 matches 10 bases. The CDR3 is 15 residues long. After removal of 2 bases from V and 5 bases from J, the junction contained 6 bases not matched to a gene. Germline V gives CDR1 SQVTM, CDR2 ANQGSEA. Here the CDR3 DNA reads TGCAGCGTTGAAAGATACGGACTAGCGGACAATGAGCAGTTCTTC. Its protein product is CSVERYGLADNEQFF.

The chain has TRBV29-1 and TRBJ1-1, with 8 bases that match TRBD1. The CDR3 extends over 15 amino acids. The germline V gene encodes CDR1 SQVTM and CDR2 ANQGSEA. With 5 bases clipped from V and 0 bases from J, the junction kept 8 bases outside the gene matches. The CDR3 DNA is TGCAGCGTTACTACAGGGGGGCCTGTGAACACTGAAGCTTTCTTT. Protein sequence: CSVTTGGPVNTEAFF.

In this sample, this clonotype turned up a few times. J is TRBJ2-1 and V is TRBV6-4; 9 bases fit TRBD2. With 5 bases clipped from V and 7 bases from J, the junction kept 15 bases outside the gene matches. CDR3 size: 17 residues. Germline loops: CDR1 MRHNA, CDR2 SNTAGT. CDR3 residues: CASSRGTAGGVRNEQFF. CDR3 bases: TGTGCCAGCAGTAGGGGCACAGCGGGGGGAGTGAGGAATGAGCAGTTCTTC.

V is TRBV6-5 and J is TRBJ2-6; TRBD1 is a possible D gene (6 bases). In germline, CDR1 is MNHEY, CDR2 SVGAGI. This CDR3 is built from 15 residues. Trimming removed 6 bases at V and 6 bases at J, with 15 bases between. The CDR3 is CASSTDRFEANVLTF. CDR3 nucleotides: TGTGCCAGCAGCACCGACAGGTTTGAGGCCAACGTCCTGACTTTC.

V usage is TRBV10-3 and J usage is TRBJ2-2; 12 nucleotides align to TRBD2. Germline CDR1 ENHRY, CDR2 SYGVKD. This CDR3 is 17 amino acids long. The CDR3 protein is CVTGKTSGGPNTGELFF. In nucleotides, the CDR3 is TGTGTCACCGGCAAGACTAGCGGGGGCCCGAACACCGGGGAGCTGTTTTTT.

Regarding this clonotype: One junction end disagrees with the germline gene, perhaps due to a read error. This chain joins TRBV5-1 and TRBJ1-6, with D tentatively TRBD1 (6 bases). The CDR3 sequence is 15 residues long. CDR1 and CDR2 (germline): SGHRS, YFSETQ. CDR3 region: CASGLPGTLNSPLHF. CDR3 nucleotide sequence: TGCGCCAGCGGCTTACCCGGGACACTGAATTCACCCCTCCACTTT.

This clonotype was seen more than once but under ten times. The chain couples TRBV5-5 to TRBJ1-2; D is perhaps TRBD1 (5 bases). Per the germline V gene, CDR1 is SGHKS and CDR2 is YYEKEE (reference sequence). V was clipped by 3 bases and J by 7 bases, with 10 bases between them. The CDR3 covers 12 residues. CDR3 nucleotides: TGTGCCAGCAGCTGGGGAGGGGTTGGCTACACCTTC. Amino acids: CASSWGGVGYTF.

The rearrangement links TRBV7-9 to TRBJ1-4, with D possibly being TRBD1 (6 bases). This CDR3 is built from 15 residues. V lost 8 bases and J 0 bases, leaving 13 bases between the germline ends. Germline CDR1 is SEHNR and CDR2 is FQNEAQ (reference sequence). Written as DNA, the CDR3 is TGTGCCAGCGTCCCCAGGACAGCAACTAATGAAAAACTGTTTTTT. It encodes CASVPRTATNEKLFF.

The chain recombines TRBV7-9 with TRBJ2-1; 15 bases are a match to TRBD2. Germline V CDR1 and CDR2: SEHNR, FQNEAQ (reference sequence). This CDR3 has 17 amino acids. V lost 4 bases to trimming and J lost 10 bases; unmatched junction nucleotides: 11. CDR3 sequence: CASSSHRTSGGAGEQFF. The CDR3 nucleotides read TGTGCCAGCAGCTCCCACCGGACTAGCGGGGGGGCTGGGGAGCAGTTCTTC.

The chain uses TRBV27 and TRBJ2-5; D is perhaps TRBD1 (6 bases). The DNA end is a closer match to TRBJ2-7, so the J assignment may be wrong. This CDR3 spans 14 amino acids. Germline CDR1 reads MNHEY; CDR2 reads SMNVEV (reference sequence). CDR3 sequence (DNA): TGTGCCAGCAGATTTGTTTGGGGGCTCGACGAGCAGTACTTC. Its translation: CASRFVWGLDEQYF.

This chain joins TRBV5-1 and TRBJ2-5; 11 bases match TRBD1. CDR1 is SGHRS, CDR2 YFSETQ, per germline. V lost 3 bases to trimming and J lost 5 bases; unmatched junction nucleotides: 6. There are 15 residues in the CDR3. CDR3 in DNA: TGCGCCAGCAGCTCCGAGGACAGGGGGCGGGAGACCCAGTACTTC. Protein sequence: CASSSEDRGRETQYF.

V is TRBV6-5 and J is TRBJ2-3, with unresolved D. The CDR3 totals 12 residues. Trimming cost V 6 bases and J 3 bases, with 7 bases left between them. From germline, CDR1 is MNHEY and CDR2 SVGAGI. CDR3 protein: CASRSYTDTQYF. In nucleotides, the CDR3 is TGTGCCAGCAGGTCCTATACAGATACGCAGTATTTT.

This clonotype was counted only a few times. CDR3 residues: CATRELAASTDTQYF. The CDR3, as DNA: TGTGCCACCCGGGAACTAGCGGCTAGCACAGATACGCAGTATTTT. The rearrangement links TRBV10-3 to TRBJ2-3, with 8 bases aligning to TRBD2. The length of the CDR3 is 15 residues. The ends lost 10 bases at V and 0 bases at J; junction bases unmatched: 9. Germline values: CDR1 ENHRY, CDR2 SYGVKD.

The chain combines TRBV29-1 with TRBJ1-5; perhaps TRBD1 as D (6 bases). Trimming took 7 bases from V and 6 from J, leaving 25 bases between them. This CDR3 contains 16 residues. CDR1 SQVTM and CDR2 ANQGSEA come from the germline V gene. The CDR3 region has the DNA TGCAGCGCAATGCTAACAGGGTGGGGTAATGCTCAGCCCCAGCATTTT. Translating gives CSAMLTGWGNAQPQHF.

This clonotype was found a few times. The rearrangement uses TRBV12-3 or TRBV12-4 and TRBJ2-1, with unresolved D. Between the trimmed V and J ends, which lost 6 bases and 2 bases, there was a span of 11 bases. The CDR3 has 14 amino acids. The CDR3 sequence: CASRLDHPYNEQFF. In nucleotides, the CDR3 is TGTGCCAGCAGGCTCGACCACCCCTACAATGAGCAGTTCTTC.

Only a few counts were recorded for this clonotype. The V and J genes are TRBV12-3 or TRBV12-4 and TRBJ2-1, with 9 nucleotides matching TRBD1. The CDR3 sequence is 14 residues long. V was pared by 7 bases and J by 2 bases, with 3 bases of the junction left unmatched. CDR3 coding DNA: TGTGCCAGCACGGGGACAGGGCCCTACAATGAGCAGTTCTTC. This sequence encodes CASTGTGPYNEQFF.

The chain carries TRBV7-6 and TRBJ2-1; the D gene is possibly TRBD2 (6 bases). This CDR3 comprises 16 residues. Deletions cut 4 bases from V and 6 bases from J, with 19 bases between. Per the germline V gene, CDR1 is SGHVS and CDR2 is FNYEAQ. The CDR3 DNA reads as TGTGCCAGCAGCTCTATCCGCGGGGATCTGAGCAATGAGCAGTTCTTC. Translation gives CASSSIRGDLSNEQFF.

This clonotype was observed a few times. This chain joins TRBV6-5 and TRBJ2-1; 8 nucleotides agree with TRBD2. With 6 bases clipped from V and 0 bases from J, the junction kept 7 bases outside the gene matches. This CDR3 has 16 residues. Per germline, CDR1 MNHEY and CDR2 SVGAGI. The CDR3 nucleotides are TGTGCCAGCAGGGAGACTAGCGTCAGCTCCTACAATGAGCAGTTCTTC. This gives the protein CASRETSVSSYNEQFF.

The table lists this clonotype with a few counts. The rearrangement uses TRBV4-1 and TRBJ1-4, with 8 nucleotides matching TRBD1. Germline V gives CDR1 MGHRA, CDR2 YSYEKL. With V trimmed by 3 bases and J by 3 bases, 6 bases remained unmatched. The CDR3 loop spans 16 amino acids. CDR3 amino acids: CASSQHRGISNEKLFF. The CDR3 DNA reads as TGCGCCAGCAGCCAGCACAGGGGGATTTCTAATGAAAAACTGTTTTTT.

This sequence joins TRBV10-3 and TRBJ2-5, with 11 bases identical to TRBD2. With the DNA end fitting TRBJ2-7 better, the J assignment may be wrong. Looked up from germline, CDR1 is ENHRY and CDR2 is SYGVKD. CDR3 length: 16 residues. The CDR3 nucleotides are TGTGCCATCAGTGAGGGATCGACTAGCGGGACCTACGAGCAGTACTTC. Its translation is CAISEGSTSGTYEQYF.

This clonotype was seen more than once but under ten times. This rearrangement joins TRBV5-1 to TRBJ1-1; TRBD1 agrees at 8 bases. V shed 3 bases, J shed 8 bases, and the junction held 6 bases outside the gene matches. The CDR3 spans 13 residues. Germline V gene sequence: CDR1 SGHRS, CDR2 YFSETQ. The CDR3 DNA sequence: TGCGCCAGCAGCTCGGACAGGGACGGGGAAGCTTTCTTT. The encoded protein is CASSSDRDGEAFF.